The subject of this entry is one T cell receptor beta chain. Antigen specificity is unknown. The data stem from a study of identical twins. Everyone who donated was a healthy Caucasian. Broader study findings: Weaker excess twin sharing was seen among beta out-of-frame sequences.

A universal primer site was incorporated via template switching, and the cDNA contained unique molecular identifiers. TCRdb fed the 5' RACE reads into MiXCR, producing one record per CDR3 protein. The data contain nearly 250,000 distinct CDR3 sequences, around 6.6% of them singletons. V was pared by 1 base and J by 7 bases, with 6 bases of the junction left unmatched. CDR3 size: 16 residues. Germline V gene lookup returns CDR1 SGHTA and CDR2 FQGTGA. These data were also reused for a study on yellow fever vaccine responses in identical twins.

The sequencing sample was made of memory (CD45RO+) T cells sorted from blood. The rearrangement uses TRBV7-3 and TRBJ2-1; TRBD2 matches at 11 bases. The clonotype comes from a woman between 18 and 30 years old in good health. The CDR3 region is CASSLIGTSGLNEQFF. In DNA form, the CDR3 reads TGTGCCAGCAGCTTAATCGGGACTAGCGGATTAAATGAGCAGTTCTTC. Full variable domain (rest looked up from reference TRBV7-3 and TRBJ2-1): GAGVSQTPSNKVTEKGKYVELRCDPISGHTALYWYRQSLGQGPEFLIYFQGTGAADDSGLPNDRFFAVRPEGSVSTLKIQRTERGDSAVYLCASSLIGTSGLNEQFFGPGTRLTVL.